The present entry profiles one T cell receptor beta chain with its context. A few counts support this clonotype. There is no known antigen for this receptor. No base quality information exists; no much larger clone differs at one position. This sample is part of a study of identical twins (dated by TCRdb to the mid-2010s). In terms of the full investigation: The study deep-sequenced TCR alpha and beta repertoires from monozygotic twins, unrelated adults of various ages and cord blood to test whether fetal clonotypes persist. To rule out contamination, the twin experiments were replicated at different times with different library preparation protocols. The paper as a whole reports these results and caveats: Fewer insertions were carried by abundant cord blood beta clonotypes, a similar but weaker trend appeared in young adult naive repertoires, and no such trend appeared in memory repertoires. A weaker excess of twin sharing was found in beta out-of-frame sequences because the signal-to-noise ratio was lowered by fewer shared sequences. In monozygotic twins, out-of-frame TCR alpha sharing was systematically underestimated by recombination models, although the models agreed with sharing between unrelated individuals. Because the same donors could not be followed over many years, the conclusions relied on cross-sectional statistical analysis. Compared with coincidental sharing between unrelated individuals, out-of-frame TCR alpha sequences shared between twins had an excess of sequences with low generation probability. Zero-insertion analyses could be partly confounded by invariant T cells such as MAIT and iNKT, although diverse VJ usage argued against such confounding for most clonotypes.

Library preparation used 5' RACE. Sequencing used an Illumina HiSeq 2000. Template switching introduced a universal primer binding site; the final cDNA contained a unique molecular identifier, enabling accurate counting of TCR cDNA molecules. First-strand cDNA for TCR alpha and beta chains was synthesized from specific primers in the conserved constant-segment region. Each cDNA library was double barcoded, with a SMART-Mk sample barcode plus Illumina barcodes, to control for contamination. TruSeq adapter sequences, together with Illumina sample barcodes, were added in two successive PCR steps. Sequencing of the TCR alpha and beta cDNA libraries was done on the Illumina HiSeq platform using custom primers. Turning to the authors' computational methods: MiGEC was used to process raw reads and extract unique molecular identifiers, and MiXCR was used to find CDR3 positions. For each individual, recombination models were inferred using an EM algorithm with the repgenHMM and IGoR tools. Shared clonotypes were analyzed with the tcR package in R, and sharing was normalized by the product of cloneset sizes. Out-of-frame nonproductive sequences were analyzed to study raw recombination free of thymic and clonal selection effects. TCRdb reran the public reads through fastp at Q25 and MiXCR, keeping productive beta chains. Entries are consolidated by CDR3 protein sequence, retaining the most common genes and DNA. The V and J calls come from TCRdb's annotation, not from the publication. In all, the sample holds hundreds of thousands of distinct CDR3 sequences, and over 8.5% of those were seen once. The top ten clones comprise 0.85% to 1% of the sample.

Every donor was a healthy Caucasian. The twin cohort consisted of three pairs of female monozygotic twins, all aged roughly 18 to 30 years. RNA for TCR libraries was isolated from peripheral blood mononuclear cells. This same sample was also part of a study on yellow fever vaccine responses in identical twins. The second study also describes: According to the authors, the vaccine-induced T cell response in identical twins seemed to be partly convergent and partly specific to each individual. The study precisely tracked vaccine-responding T cell clones in identical twins.

The TCR comes from a woman under 30 in good health. The sample was PBMCs.

The nucleotide sequence reads as follows: TGTGCCAGCAGCCAAGGTGCCGGGACAGGCTCCTACGAGCAGTACTTC. Protein translation: CASSQGAGTGSYEQYF. The chain links TRBV14 with TRBJ2-7; TRBD1 aligns with 8 central bases. CDR1 and CDR2 were assigned from the germline V gene as SGHDN and FVKESK. V and J are trimmed by 1 base and 0 bases, and the gene matches miss 5 bases of the junction. The CDR3 goes from the cysteine to the phenylalanine over 16 residues. Just CDR3 DNA is preserved here, 48 bases in frame from base 1.